The rows below give T cell receptor beta chains drawn from one sample of a study of beta chain features in type 1 diabetes. The protocol was immunoSEQ multiplex PCR, while the TCRdb copy is restricted to in-frame clones and leaves out a portion. The sample has 450,000 to 550,000 clones, approximately 30% seen once; the top ten hold 0.06% to 0.07%. Sequencing input: naive CD4+ T cells from blood. The receptors originated from a man in his late teens or twenties in good health. Both conserved end residues are part of each CDR3. The D gene is left open where the match is weak. The size of a clone is reported for some rows only, either as once, few or many, or as a class for expanded clones.

d_call	v_call	clone_size	j_call	cdr3_nt	cdr3_aa
TRBD1	TRBV9	few	TRBJ2-7	TGTGCCAGCAGCGCCTCCGGACAGGGTGGAGAGCAGTACTTC	CASSASGQGGEQYF
NA	TRBV4-3	few	TRBJ1-1	TGCGCCAGCAGCCAAGTTGCGAACACTGAAGCTTTCTTT	CASSQVANTEAFF
NA	TRBV20-1	NA	TRBJ1-1	TGCAGTGCTAGAACCGGGACACAAGCTTTCTTT	CSARTGTQAFF
NA	TRBV15	few	TRBJ2-5	TGTGCCACCAGCAGAGATGCCGAGACCCAGTACTTC	CATSRDAETQYF
NA	TRBV15	NA	TRBJ2-7	TGTGCCACCAGCAGAGATCTCGGGTACGAGCAGTACTTC	CATSRDLGYEQYF
TRBD1	TRBV7-2	few	TRBJ2-7	TGTGCCAGCAGCTTAGCGAGGACAGGCTACTACGAGCAGTACTTC	CASSLARTGYYEQYF
TRBD2	TRBV19	NA	TRBJ2-2	TGTGCCAGTGCGACTAGCTCGGCCACCGGGGAGCTGTTTTTT	CASATSSATGELFF
NA	TRBV30	few	TRBJ1-4	TGTGCCTGGAGGAAAACCATCGGGGCAACTAATGAAAAACTGTTTTTT	CAWRKTIGATNEKLFF
NA	TRBV9	NA	TRBJ2-5	TGTGCCAGCAGCGTAGAGGCAGGAAGGGAGACCCAGTACTTC	CASSVEAGRETQYF
NA	TRBV7-4	NA	TRBJ1-1	TGTGCCAGCAGCCCGAACATGAACACTGAAGCTTTCTTT	CASSPNMNTEAFF
NA	TRBV25-1	NA	TRBJ2-5	TGTGCCAGCAGTGAAAATCCCTTTGCAGAACATTTAGGAGAGACCCAGTACTTC	CASSENPFAEHLGETQYF
NA	TRBV15	few	TRBJ1-2	TGTGCCACCAGCAGCGGCAGGAGCTATGGCTACACCTTC	CATSSGRSYGYTF
NA	TRBV27	NA	TRBJ2-7	TGTGCCAGCAGGGTTATGCTAGGCTCCTACGAGCAGTACTTC	CASRVMLGSYEQYF
NA	TRBV30	few	TRBJ2-7	TGTGCCTGGAGCAGGGTCTCCTACGAGCAGTACTTC	CAWSRVSYEQYF
NA	TRBV7-8	few	TRBJ2-7	TGTGCCAGCAGCCACGAACTGGGAATGGGCGAGCAGTACTTC	CASSHELGMGEQYF
TRBD1	TRBV2	NA	TRBJ2-1	TGTGCCAGCAGTGGGGACAGAAGGTCTCCTGAGCAGTTCTTC	CASSGDRRSPEQFF
NA	TRBV27	few	TRBJ2-7	TGTGCCAGCAGTCCGAGAACCTACGAGCAGTACTTC	CASSPRTYEQYF
NA	TRBV15	few	TRBJ2-7	TGTGCCACCAGCAGAGACCCCGTGCAGTACGAGCAGTACTTC	CATSRDPVQYEQYF
NA	TRBV7-8	NA	TRBJ2-7	TGTGCCAGCAGCTTGTCCTACGAGCAGTACTTC	CASSLSYEQYF
TRBD2	TRBV4-1	few	TRBJ2-1	TGCGCCAGCAAGGTACTAGCGGGAGAGGCCGGGCGTGAGCAGTTCTTC	CASKVLAGEAGREQFF
NA	TRBV4-1	NA	TRBJ1-2	TGCGCCAGCAGCCAAGAGGAGAGCTATGGCTACACCTTC	CASSQEESYGYTF
NA	TRBV15	NA	TRBJ1-4	TGTGCCACCAGCAGAGACGGAAGAAATGAAAAACTGTTTTTT	CATSRDGRNEKLFF
NA	TRBV7-2	few	TRBJ2-5	TGTGCCAGCAGCTCCCGGCGGAACCAAGAGACCCAGTACTTC	CASSSRRNQETQYF
TRBD2	TRBV5-1	NA	TRBJ2-1	TGCGCCAGCAGCTCCCAAGAACTAGCGGGAGCCTACAATGAGCAGTTCTTC	CASSSQELAGAYNEQFF
TRBD2	TRBV7-9	few	TRBJ2-7	TGTGCCAGCAGCATTGGACTAGCGGGACATCACGAGCAGTACTTC	CASSIGLAGHHEQYF
TRBD2	TRBV13	few	TRBJ2-7	TGTGCCAGCAGCCGGACTAGCGGGAGCCTCTACGAGCAGTACTTC	CASSRTSGSLYEQYF
NA	TRBV29-1	NA	TRBJ2-7	TGCAGCGTTATGCGACTGGAAACCTACGAGCAGTACTTC	CSVMRLETYEQYF
NA	TRBV28	few	TRBJ2-3	TGTGCCAGCAGTGCTTTCCGGGCCCTGACAGATACGCAGTATTTT	CASSAFRALTDTQYF
TRBD1	TRBV13	NA	TRBJ2-1	TGTGCCAGCAGGATAAGACAGGGATCCTACAATGAGCAGTTCTTC	CASRIRQGSYNEQFF
NA	TRBV5-1	NA	TRBJ2-7	TGCGCCAGCAGCTTGGGCGTACTCCCAGCCTACGAGCAGTACTTC	CASSLGVLPAYEQYF
TRBD2	TRBV27	few	TRBJ2-1	TGTGCCAGCAGTCCGTTGGGCCTAGCGGACCACAATGAGCAGTTCTTC	CASSPLGLADHNEQFF
TRBD1	TRBV4-2	few	TRBJ2-7	TGTGCCAGCAGCCAAGAGGGGCTTAGGACAGGGTCCTACGAGCAGTACTTC	CASSQEGLRTGSYEQYF
TRBD1	TRBV4-2	NA	TRBJ1-5	TGTGCCAGCAGCCAGGGTTTTGGGACAGGCAATCAGCCCCAGCATTTT	CASSQGFGTGNQPQHF
NA	TRBV30	NA	TRBJ1-2	TGTGCCTGGACGGGCAGCCAAAGAAGGGGCTACACCTTC	CAWTGSQRRGYTF
NA	TRBV9	NA	TRBJ2-1	TGTGCCAGCAGCGTAGACGGGGCCTACAATGAGCAGTTCTTC	CASSVDGAYNEQFF
NA	TRBV28	NA	TRBJ2-7	TGTGCCAGCAGTTCGCCAGGGCTTCCCTACGAGCAGTACTTC	CASSSPGLPYEQYF
NA	TRBV29-1	NA	TRBJ1-2	TGCAGCGTCCACGAGGGTACCTATGGCTACACCTTC	CSVHEGTYGYTF
NA	TRBV2	once	TRBJ2-5	TGTGCCAGCAGTGGACGGAACCAAGAGACCCAGTACTTC	CASSGRNQETQYF
NA	TRBV30	few	TRBJ2-7	TGTGCCTGGAGTGTCGCCAGGGGCTACGAGCAGTACTTC	CAWSVARGYEQYF
NA	TRBV27	NA	TRBJ2-5	TGTGCCAGCAGTGCCGGCCCAATTCGGGAGACCCAGTACTTC	CASSAGPIRETQYF
NA	TRBV29-1	few	TRBJ2-5	TGCAGCGGTGAAGATCCTGACGAGTGGGAGACCCAGTACTTC	CSGEDPDEWETQYF
NA	TRBV29-1	NA	TRBJ2-1	TGCAGCGTCCTCTACAATGAGCAGTTCTTC	CSVLYNEQFF
TRBD2	TRBV14	NA	TRBJ2-1	TGTGCCAGCAGCCAAGAAGGAGGAGCGGGAGGGTGGTACAATGAGCAGTTCTTC	CASSQEGGAGGWYNEQFF
TRBD2	TRBV6-5	NA	TRBJ2-5	TGTGCCAGCAGTTCCCCCGGGAGCGGGAGCCGGAGGACCCAGTACTTC	CASSSPGSGSRRTQYF
NA	TRBV7-6	NA	TRBJ2-3	TGTGCCAGCAGTCGGTCGGGGGTTTGGGCAGATACGCAGTATTTT	CASSRSGVWADTQYF
TRBD1	TRBV25-1	few	TRBJ2-6	TGTGCCAGCAGCTCGACAGGGGGTAACTCTGGGGCCAACGTCCTGACTTTC	CASSSTGGNSGANVLTF
TRBD1	TRBV7-9	NA	TRBJ1-1	TGTGCCAGCAGCTTTACAGGGGGGAGCACTGAAGCTTTCTTT	CASSFTGGSTEAFF
NA	TRBV19	NA	TRBJ1-2	TGTGCCAGTAGTAAGGACCCTAACTATGGCTACACCTTC	CASSKDPNYGYTF